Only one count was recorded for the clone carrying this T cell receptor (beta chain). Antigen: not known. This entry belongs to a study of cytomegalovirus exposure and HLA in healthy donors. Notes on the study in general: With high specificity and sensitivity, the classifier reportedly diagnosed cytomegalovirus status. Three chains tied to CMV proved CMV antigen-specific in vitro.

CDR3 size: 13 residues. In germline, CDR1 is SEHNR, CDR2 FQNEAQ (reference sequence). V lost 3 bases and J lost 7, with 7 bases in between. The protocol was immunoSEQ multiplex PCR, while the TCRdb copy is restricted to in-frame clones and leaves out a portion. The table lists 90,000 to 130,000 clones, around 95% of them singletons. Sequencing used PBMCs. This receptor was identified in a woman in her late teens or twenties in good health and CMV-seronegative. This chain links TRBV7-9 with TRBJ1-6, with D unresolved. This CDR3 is CASSFALNSPLHF. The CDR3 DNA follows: TGTGCCAGCAGCTTCGCCCTAAATTCACCCCTCCACTTT.